The next 9 T cell receptor beta chains were all read from a single sample in a study of monozygotic twins with inflammatory bowel disease. TCRdb re-called the 5' RACE reads; one entry per CDR3 protein, DNA not given. Its table records approximately 340,000 distinct CDR3 sequences. The sample comprised blood. Receptors were obtained from a human donor with ulcerative colitis or Crohn's disease, or a healthy co-twin of an affected twin (not recorded which).

V is TRBV2 and J is TRBJ2-2; no DNA is available, so the TRBD1 call from TCRdb remains unchecked. From germline, CDR1 is SNHLY and CDR2 FYNNEI. The CDR3 totals 15 residues. The CDR3 sequence is CASSEVQVYTGELFF. The variable domain in full, completed from reference TRBV2 and TRBJ2-2, reads EPEVTQTPSHQVTQMGQEVILRCVPISNHLYFYWYRQILGQKVEFLVSFYNNEISEKSEIFDDQFSVERPDGSNFTLKIRSTKLEDSAMYFCASSEVQVYTGELFFGEGSRLTVL.

The chain links TRBV16 to TRBJ2-7; checking the TCRdb D call of TRBD1 is not possible without DNA. The CDR3 totals 12 residues. The germline CDR1 and CDR2 sequences are KGHSY and FQNENV. Here the CDR3 reads CASSRDRIQEYF.

The V call is TRBV12-3 or TRBV12-4, the J call TRBJ1-3; as DNA is missing, the TRBD1 call by TCRdb cannot be tested. CDR3 size: 14 residues. The CDR3 loop reads CASLRGQVANTIYF.

The chain couples TRBV28 to TRBJ1-1; the D gene TCRdb calls, TRBD1, cannot be checked with no DNA. CDR1 is MDHEN, CDR2 SYDVKM, per germline. The CDR3 has 13 residues. The chain's CDR3 is CASSSRQGSEAFF.

The chain is built from TRBV23-1 and TRBJ2-1; no DNA is available, so the TRBD1 call from TCRdb remains unchecked. TRBV23-1 carries the ORF label, with uncertain function. The CDR3 contains 16 residues. The CDR3 loop reads CASSQPPRPGYNEQFF.

The gene calls are TRBV5-5 and TRBJ2-3; TCRdb gives TRBD1 as the D gene, but with no DNA this cannot be confirmed. Germline CDR1 and CDR2: SGHKS and YYEKEE (reference sequence). CDR3 size: 15 residues. This chain's CDR3 is CASSFGQGSTDTQYF.

The rearrangement uses TRBV5-1 and TRBJ2-1. CDR3 size: 16 residues. Per germline, CDR1 SGHRS and CDR2 YFSETQ. The CDR3 spells CASSFVGAYSYNEQFF.

The CDR3 reads CASRASGSGSYNEQFF. The chain has TRBV6-1 and TRBJ2-1; TCRdb's D call, TRBD2, is unchecked because there is no DNA. Germline V gene data show CDR1 as MNHNS and CDR2 as SASEGT. The CDR3 is made up of 16 amino acids.

This rearrangement joins TRBV28 to TRBJ1-6. The CDR3 is made up of 15 amino acids. Germline-derived CDR1 and CDR2 are MDHEN and SYDVKM. CDR3: CASSRIRDYNSPLHF.